The T cell receptor beta chain under discussion was sequenced for a study of memory CD4+ T cells and cytomegalovirus serostatus. In the authors' methods: Out-of-frame sequences were removed, leaving about 2,300,000 distinct TCRbeta sequences. The repertoire was sequenced with immunoSEQ multiplex PCR; TCRdb's copy has only in-frame clones and lacks some. V, J and clone size are taken as reported in that table, and D and trimming were inferred from the DNA itself. The sample consists of some 48,000 clones, under 80% of them appearing once. The sort gate was single viable CD3+CD4+CD8-CD45RO+ cells for memory CD4+ T cells. Donors' CMV status reflects serum IgG against pp150, pp28, p38, p52. The source of this sequence is an adult in good health and CMV-seronegative. Sequenced input: memory CD4+ T cells from blood.

The DNA for the CDR3 is TGTGCCAGCAGTTACGGGGGGGTTGACTACGAGCAGTACTTC. Its protein is CASSYGGVDYEQYF. V gene TRBV6-6 combines with J gene TRBJ2-7, with 7 bases matching TRBD2. The CDR3 extends over 14 amino acids. The germline V gene encodes CDR1 MNHNY and CDR2 SVGAGI (reference sequence). V was pared by 2 bases and J by 3 bases, with 4 bases of the junction left unmatched.